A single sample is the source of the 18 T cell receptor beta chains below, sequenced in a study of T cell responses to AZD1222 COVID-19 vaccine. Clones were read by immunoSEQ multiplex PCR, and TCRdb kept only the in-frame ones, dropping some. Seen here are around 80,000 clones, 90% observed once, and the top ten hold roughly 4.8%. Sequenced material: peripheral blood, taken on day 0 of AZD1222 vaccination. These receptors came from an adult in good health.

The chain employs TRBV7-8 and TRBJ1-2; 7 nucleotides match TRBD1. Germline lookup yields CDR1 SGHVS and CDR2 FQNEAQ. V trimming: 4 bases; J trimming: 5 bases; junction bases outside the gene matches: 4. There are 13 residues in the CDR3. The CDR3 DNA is TGTGCCAGCAGCTGGGACAGAGGTTATGGCTACACCTTC. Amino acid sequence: CASSWDRGYGYTF. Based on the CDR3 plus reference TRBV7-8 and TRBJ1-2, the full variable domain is GAGVSQSPRYKVAKRGQDVALRCDPISGHVSLFWYQQALGQGPEFLTYFQNEAQLDKSGLPSDRFFAERPEGSVSTLKIQRTQQEDSAVYLCASSWDRGYGYTFGSGTRLTVV.

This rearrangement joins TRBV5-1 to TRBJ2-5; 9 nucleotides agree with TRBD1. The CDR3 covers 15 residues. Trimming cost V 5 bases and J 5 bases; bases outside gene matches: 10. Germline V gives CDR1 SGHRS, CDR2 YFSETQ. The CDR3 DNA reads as TGCGCCAGCAGTCCCGGGACAGGGAATGTGGAGACCCAGTACTTC. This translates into CASSPGTGNVETQYF.

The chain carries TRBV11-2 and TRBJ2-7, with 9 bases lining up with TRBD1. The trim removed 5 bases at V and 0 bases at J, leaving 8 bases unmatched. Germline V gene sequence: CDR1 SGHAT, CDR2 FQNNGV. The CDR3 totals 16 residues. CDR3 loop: CASSPTGGGSSYEQYF. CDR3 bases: TGTGCCAGCAGCCCAACAGGGGGCGGAAGCTCCTACGAGCAGTACTTC.

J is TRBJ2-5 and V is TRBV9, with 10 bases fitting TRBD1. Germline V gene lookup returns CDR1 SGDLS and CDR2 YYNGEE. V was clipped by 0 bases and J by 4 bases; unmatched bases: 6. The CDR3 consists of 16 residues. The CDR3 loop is CASSVEDGTGVETQYF. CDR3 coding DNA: TGTGCCAGCAGCGTAGAGGATGGGACAGGGGTAGAGACCCAGTACTTC.

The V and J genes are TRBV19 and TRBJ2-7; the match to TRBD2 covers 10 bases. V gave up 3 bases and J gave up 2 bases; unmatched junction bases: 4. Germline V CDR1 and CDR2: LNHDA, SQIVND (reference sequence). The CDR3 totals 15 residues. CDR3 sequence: CASSILAGGPYEQYF. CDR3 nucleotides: TGTGCCAGTAGTATTTTAGCGGGGGGACCCTACGAGCAGTACTTC.

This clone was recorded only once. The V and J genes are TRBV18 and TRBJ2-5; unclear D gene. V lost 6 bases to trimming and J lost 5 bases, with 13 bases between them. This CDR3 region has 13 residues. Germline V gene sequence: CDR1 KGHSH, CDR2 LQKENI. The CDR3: CASSSNSEETQYF. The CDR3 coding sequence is TGTGCCAGCTCCTCGAATTCGGAGGAGACCCAGTACTTC.

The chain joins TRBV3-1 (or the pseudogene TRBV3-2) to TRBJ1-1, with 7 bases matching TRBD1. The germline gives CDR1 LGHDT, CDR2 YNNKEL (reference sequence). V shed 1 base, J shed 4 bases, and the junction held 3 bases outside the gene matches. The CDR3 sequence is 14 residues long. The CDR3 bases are TGTGCCAGCAGCCAAGGTAAGGGGGCCACTGAAGCTTTCTTT. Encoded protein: CASSQGKGATEAFF.

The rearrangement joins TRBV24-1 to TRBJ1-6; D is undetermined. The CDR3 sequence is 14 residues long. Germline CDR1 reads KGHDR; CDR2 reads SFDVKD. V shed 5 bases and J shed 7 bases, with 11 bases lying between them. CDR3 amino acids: CATSARAQNSPLHF. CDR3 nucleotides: TGTGCCACCAGTGCTAGGGCCCAAAATTCACCCCTCCACTTT.

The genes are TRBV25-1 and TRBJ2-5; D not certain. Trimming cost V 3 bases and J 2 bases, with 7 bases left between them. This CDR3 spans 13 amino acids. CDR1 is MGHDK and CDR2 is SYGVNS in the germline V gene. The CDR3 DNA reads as TGTGCCAGCAGTGATGCCTGGCAAGAGACCCAGTACTTC. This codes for CASSDAWQETQYF.

The CDR3 protein is CARSLRLLAGFYEQYF. As DNA, the CDR3 is TGTGCCAGAAGTCTTCGCCTACTAGCGGGGTTCTACGAGCAGTACTTC. J is TRBJ2-7 and V is TRBV5-3, with 10 bases fitting TRBD2. TRBV5-3 qualifies as an ORF whose function is uncertain. CDR3 length equals 16 residues. V gave up 5 bases and J gave up 3 bases; unmatched junction bases: 11.

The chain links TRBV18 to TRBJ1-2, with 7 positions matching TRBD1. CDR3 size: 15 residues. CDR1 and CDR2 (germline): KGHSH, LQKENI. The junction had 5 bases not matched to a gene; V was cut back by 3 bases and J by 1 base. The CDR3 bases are TGTGCCAGCTCACCGGGACAGAACCTTAACTATGGCTACACCTTC. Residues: CASSPGQNLNYGYTF.

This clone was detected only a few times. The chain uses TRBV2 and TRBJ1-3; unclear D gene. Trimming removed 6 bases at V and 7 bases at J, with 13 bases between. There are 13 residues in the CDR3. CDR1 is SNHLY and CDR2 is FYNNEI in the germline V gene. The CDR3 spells CASRESRGNTIYF. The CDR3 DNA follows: TGTGCCAGCAGGGAAAGTCGTGGGAACACCATATATTTT.

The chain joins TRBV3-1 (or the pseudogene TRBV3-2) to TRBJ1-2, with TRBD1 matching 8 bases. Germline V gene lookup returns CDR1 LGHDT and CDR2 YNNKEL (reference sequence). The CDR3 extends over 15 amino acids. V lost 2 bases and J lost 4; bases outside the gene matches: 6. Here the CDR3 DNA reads TGTGCCAGCAGCCAATGGGGACAGGACCGCTATGGCTACACCTTC. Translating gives CASSQWGQDRYGYTF.

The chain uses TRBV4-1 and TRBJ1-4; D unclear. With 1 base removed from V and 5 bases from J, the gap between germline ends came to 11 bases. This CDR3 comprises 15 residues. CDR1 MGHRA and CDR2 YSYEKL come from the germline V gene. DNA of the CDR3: TGCGCCAGCAGCCAAGGCTGGGCATCAAATGAAAAACTGTTTTTT. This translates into CASSQGWASNEKLFF.

The CDR3 nucleotides read TGTGCCAGCAGTTTACCCTCTAGGGCTAATGAAAAACTGTTTTTT. Its protein is CASSLPSRANEKLFF. The chain recombines TRBV28 with TRBJ1-4, with D hard to call. Germline V gene data show CDR1 as MDHEN and CDR2 as SYDVKM. The CDR3 has 15 residues. With 2 bases removed from V and 3 bases from J, the gap between germline ends came to 10 bases.

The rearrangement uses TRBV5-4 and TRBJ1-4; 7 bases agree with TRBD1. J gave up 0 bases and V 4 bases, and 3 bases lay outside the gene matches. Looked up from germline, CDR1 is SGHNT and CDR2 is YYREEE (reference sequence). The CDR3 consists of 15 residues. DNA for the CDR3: TGTGCCAGCAGCAGGGACAGTGCAACTAATGAAAAACTGTTTTTT. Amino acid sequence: CASSRDSATNEKLFF.

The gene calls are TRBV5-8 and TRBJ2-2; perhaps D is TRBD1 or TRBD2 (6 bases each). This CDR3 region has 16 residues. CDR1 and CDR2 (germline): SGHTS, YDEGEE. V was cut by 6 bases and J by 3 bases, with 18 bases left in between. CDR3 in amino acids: CASNRFGGLDTGELFF. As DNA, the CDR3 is TGTGCCAGCAACCGATTTGGGGGGCTGGACACCGGGGAGCTGTTTTTT.

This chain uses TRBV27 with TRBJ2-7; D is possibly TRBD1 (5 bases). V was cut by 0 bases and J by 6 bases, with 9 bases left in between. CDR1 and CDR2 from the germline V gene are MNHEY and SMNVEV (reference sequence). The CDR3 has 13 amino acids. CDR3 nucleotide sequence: TGTGCCAGCAGTTTATCAGCAGGGTCCGAGCAGTACTTC. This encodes CASSLSAGSEQYF.